This TCR beta chain came from a study of OX40 agonist ivuxolimab in advanced cancers. Study-level information: The mean age was roughly 60 years, ranging from about 23 to 79, with under 90% of participants male. One hepatocellular carcinoma and two cutaneous melanoma patients partially responded.

Notes on the study in general: Some of the nonresponding patients also showed low levels of normalized T-cell clonal expansion. Relative to CD4+, CD8+ T cells held more expanded clones on average.

Repertoires were generated with immunoSEQ multiplex PCR, while TCRdb's copy carries only in-frame clones and drops some. The data hold about 77,000 clones, with around 88% observed a single time. V was clipped by 1 base and J by 7 bases, with 20 bases between them. Germline V gene sequence: CDR1 MNHNS, CDR2 SASEGT. This CDR3 comprises 16 residues. Notes on this clone: Its antigen is undetermined.

Sequenced here: CD4+ or CD8+ T cells sorted from blood, sampled in a trial of the OX40 agonist ivuxolimab. This clonotype was sampled from an adult with an advanced solid tumor such as melanoma, head and neck, liver or kidney cancer. The gene calls are TRBV6-1 and TRBJ2-7, with TRBD1 as a possible D gene (6 bases). The CDR3: CASSEVIVGGKAEQYF. For the CDR3, the DNA is TGTGCCAGCAGTGAAGTGATTGTAGGGGGAAAGGCTGAGCAGTACTTC.